This paragraph covers one T cell receptor beta chain sequence. The sample originates from a study of blood T cell repertoires in COVID-19. Looking at the study overall: Both acute and convalescent COVID-19 samples were obtained from the United States, Italy and Spain. PBMCs, B-cell-depleted T cells, or T cells provided the cDNA or gDNA that made up the material.

The CDR3 loop spans 16 amino acids. The germline V gene encodes CDR1 MNHEY and CDR2 SMNVEV (reference sequence). With 6 bases removed from V and 8 bases from J, the gap between germline ends came to 22 bases. In the original workflow: By means of reference gene primer amplification, nucleated cell counts were estimated. TCRdb keeps only in-frame clones here, not all; method: immunoSEQ multiplex PCR. That table furnishes V, J and clone size, whereas the DNA furnished D and trimming. This table holds around 39,000 clones, 75% to 85% found once. This rearrangement joins TRBV27 to TRBJ2-2; D is perhaps TRBD1 (8 bases). This receptor was obtained from a woman in her 70s with acute or convalescent COVID-19. The sequencing input was peripheral blood. Here the CDR3 reads CASSPGQGGAWGELFF. For the CDR3, the DNA is TGTGCCAGCAGCCCCGGACAGGGAGGGGCTTGGGGGGAGCTGTTTTTT.